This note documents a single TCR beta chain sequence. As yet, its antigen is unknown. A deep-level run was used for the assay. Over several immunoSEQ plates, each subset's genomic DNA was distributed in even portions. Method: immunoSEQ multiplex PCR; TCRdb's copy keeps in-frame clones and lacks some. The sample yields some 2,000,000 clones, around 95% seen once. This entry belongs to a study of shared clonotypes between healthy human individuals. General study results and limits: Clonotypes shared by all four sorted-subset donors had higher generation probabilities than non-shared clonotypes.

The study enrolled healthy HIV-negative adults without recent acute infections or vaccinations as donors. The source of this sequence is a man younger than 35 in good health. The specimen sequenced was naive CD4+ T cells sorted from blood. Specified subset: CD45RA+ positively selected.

The CDR3 loop is CAISPGDLNYGYTF. The CDR3 nucleotides read TGTGCCATCAGCCCCGGGGACCTTAACTATGGCTACACCTTC. This rearrangement joins TRBV10-3 to TRBJ1-2, with a tentative D call TRBD1 (5 bases). V was cut by 6 bases and J by 1 base, with 12 bases left in between. This CDR3 has 14 residues. CDR1 is ENHRY, CDR2 SYGVKD, per germline.